This T cell receptor beta chain was recorded in a study of cytomegalovirus exposure and HLA in healthy donors. Vbeta (60) and Jbeta (13) primers were used in the PCR. Under the authors' procedure: A follow-up analysis tallied about 88 million unique TCR beta chains, approximately 11 million shared. Profiled with immunoSEQ multiplex PCR; TCRdb holds only in-frame clones, not every one. That table gives V, J and clone size, and the DNA gave D and trimming. The sample holds under 100,000 clones, roughly 82% seen once. The CDR3 length is 14 residues. In germline, CDR1 is MNHNS, CDR2 SASEGT. V lost 0 bases and J 5 bases, leaving 10 bases between the germline ends. Nominally healthy donors were sampled, though unrecorded immune exposures were likely.

This receptor was obtained from a human donor in good health. The specimen was PBMCs. The chain couples TRBV6-1 to TRBJ1-1, with D unresolved. The CDR3 spells CASSEAGDWTEAFF. In DNA form, the CDR3 reads TGTGCCAGCAGTGAAGCGGGCGATTGGACTGAAGCTTTCTTT.